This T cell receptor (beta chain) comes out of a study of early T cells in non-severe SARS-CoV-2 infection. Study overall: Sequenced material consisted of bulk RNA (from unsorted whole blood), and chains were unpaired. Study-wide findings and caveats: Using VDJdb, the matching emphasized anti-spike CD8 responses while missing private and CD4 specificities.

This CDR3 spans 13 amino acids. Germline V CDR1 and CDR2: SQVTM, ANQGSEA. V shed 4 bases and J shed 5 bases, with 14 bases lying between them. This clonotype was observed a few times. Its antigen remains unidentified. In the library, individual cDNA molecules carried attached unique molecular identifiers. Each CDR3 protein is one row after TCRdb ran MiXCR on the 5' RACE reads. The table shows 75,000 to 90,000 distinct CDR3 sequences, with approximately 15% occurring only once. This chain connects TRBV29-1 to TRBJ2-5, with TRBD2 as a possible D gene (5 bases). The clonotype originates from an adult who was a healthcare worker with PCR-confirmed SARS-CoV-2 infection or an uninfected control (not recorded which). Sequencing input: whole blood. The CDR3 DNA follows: TGCAGCGTTGTGGCGGGCCCCTCGGAGACCCAGTACTTC. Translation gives CSVVAGPSETQYF.